This TCR beta chain comes out of a study of cytomegalovirus exposure and HLA in healthy donors. This CDR3 has 14 amino acids. The germline V gene has CDR1 SGHNT and CDR2 YENEEA. The V end lost 5 bases, the J end lost 1 base, and 8 bases lay between the germline ends. Researchers ran the PCR with 60 Vbeta and 13 Jbeta primers. Clones were read by immunoSEQ multiplex PCR, and TCRdb kept only the in-frame ones, dropping some. Here the sample spans 150,000 to 200,000 clones, roughly 80% being singletons. The chain couples TRBV11-3 to TRBJ2-2, with D perhaps matching TRBD2 (5 bases). The receptor was isolated from a human donor in good health. Sequencing was done on a sample of PBMCs. CDR3 loop: CASSPSGNTGELFF. The DNA of the CDR3 is TGTGCCAGCAGCCCAAGCGGGAACACCGGGGAGCTGTTTTTT. Full variable domain (outside the CDR3, taken from reference TRBV11-3 and TRBJ2-2): EAGVVQSPRYKIIEKKQPVAFWCNPISGHNTLYWYLQNLGQGPELLIRYENEEAVDDSQLPKDRFSAERLKGVDSTLKIQPAELGDSAVYLCASSPSGNTGELFFGEGSRLTVL.